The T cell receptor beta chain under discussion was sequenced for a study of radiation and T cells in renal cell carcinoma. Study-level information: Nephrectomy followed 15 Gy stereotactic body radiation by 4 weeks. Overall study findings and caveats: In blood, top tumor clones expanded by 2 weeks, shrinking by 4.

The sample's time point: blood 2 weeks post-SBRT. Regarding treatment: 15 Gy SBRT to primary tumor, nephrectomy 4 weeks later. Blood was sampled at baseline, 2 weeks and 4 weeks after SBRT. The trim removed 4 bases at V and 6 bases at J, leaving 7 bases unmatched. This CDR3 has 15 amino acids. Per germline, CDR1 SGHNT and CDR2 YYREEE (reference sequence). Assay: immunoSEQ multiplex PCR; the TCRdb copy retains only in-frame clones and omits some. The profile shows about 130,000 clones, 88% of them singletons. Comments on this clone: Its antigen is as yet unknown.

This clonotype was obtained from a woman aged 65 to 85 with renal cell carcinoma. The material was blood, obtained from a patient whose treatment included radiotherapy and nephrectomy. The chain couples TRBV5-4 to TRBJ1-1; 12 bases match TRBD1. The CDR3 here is CASSPGTGGLSEAFF. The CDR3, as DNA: TGTGCCAGCAGCCCGGGGACAGGGGGCTTATCTGAAGCTTTCTTT. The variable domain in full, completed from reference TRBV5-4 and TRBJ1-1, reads ETGVTQSPTHLIKTRGQQVTLRCSSQSGHNTVSWYQQALGQGPQFIFQYYREEENGRGNFPPRFSGLQFPNYSSELNVNALELDDSALYLCASSPGTGGLSEAFFGQGTRLTVV.